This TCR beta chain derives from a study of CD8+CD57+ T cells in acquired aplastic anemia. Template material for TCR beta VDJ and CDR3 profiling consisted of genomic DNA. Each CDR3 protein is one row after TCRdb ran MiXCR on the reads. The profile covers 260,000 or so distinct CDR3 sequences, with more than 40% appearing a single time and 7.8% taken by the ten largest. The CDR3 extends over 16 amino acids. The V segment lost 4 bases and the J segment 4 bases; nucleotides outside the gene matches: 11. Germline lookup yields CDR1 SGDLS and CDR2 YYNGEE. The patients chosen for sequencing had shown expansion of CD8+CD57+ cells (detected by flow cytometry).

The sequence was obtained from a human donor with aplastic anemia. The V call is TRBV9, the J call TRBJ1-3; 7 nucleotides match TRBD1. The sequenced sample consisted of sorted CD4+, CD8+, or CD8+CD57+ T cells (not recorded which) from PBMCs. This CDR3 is CASSWTTGVRGNTIYF. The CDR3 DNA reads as TGTGCCAGCAGCTGGACTACAGGGGTGAGGGGAAACACCATATATTTT.